Listed below are T cell receptor beta chains from one sample, sequenced in a study of blood T cell repertoires in COVID-19. Only in-frame clones appear in the TCRdb table, and some are missing; sequencing was by immunoSEQ multiplex PCR. The top ten clones hold around 3% of a sample with just under 90,000 clones, about 88% of them seen once. The specimen was peripheral blood. The receptors were sampled from a woman of 80 years or more with acute or convalescent COVID-19. CDR3s include the opening cysteine and the closing phenylalanine or tryptophan. D genes are given only for firm matches. Where a row states a size, it is once, few, many or the class of an expanded clone; other rows omit it.

CDR3nt,CDR3aa,abundance,d_gene,j_gene,v_gene,len
TGCGCCAGCAGCTTGATGATGGGACAGGGCATCCACGAGCAGTACTTC,CASSLMMGQGIHEQYF,-,TRBD1,TRBJ2-7,TRBV5-1,16
TGTGCCAGCTCACCGCCTGGGACTAGCGGGAGCACAGATACGCAGTATTTT,CASSPPGTSGSTDTQYF,-,TRBD2,TRBJ2-3,TRBV18,17
TGCAGTGCTAGTGCTGCTAACTATGGCTACACCTTC,CSASAANYGYTF,-,-,TRBJ1-2,TRBV20-1,12
TGTGCCTGGGGGGACAGGAGGTCCTCAGATACGCAGTATTTT,CAWGDRRSSDTQYF,-,TRBD1,TRBJ2-3,TRBV30,14
TGTGCCAGCAGCAAAACAGGGGGCACGGGAAACACCATATATTTT,CASSKTGGTGNTIYF,-,TRBD1,TRBJ1-3,TRBV7-6,15
TGTGCCAGTAGTCCCCTCCCGGGACAGGGGCAGCAGTACTTC,CASSPLPGQGQQYF,-,TRBD1,TRBJ2-7,TRBV19,14
TGCAGCGTTGAAGTCGACAGGGGAGGCACTGAAGCTTTCTTT,CSVEVDRGGTEAFF,-,TRBD1,TRBJ1-1,TRBV29-1,14
TGTGCCAGCCGAAAAGCGGGTTTGTTGACAGATACGCAGTATTTT,CASRKAGLLTDTQYF,-,-,TRBJ2-3,TRBV9,15
TGTGCCAGCAGCCTATTAGGACAGGGGGATTCACCCCTCCACTTT,CASSLLGQGDSPLHF,-,TRBD1,TRBJ1-6,TRBV14,15
TGTGCCAGCAGCAGCATTAACTCTGGAAACACCATATATTTT,CASSSINSGNTIYF,-,-,TRBJ1-3,TRBV11-2,14
TGCGCCAGCAGCCACCCCAAGACGGAAACAGCTAACTATGGCTACACCTTC,CASSHPKTETANYGYTF,-,-,TRBJ1-2,TRBV4-1,17
TGTGCCAGCAGTCCGGACAGGGTCACAGATACGCAGTATTTT,CASSPDRVTDTQYF,-,TRBD1,TRBJ2-3,TRBV6-6,14
TGTGCCAGCACCTTGGGACAGATTAACTATGGCTACACCTTC,CASTLGQINYGYTF,once,TRBD1,TRBJ1-2,TRBV9,14
TGTGCCAGCAGCGTGGGGACAGGGACGAACACTGAAGCTTTCTTT,CASSVGTGTNTEAFF,-,TRBD1,TRBJ1-1,TRBV9,15
TGTGCCAGCTCACTGGCGGCTCCTAACTATGGCTACACCTTC,CASSLAAPNYGYTF,-,-,TRBJ1-2,TRBV18,14
TGTGCCAGCAGCGGACGGACAGGAGGGAACACTGAAGCTTTCTTT,CASSGRTGGNTEAFF,-,TRBD1,TRBJ1-1,TRBV7-9,15
TGTGCCAGCTCACGACGGGAGGTCGCCGGGGAGCTGTTTTTT,CASSRREVAGELFF,-,TRBD2,TRBJ2-2,TRBV18,14
TGTGCCAGCAGGTGGACAGGGGAGCAGTTCTTC,CASRWTGEQFF,once,TRBD1,TRBJ2-1,TRBV6-5,11
TGTGCCAGAAACAGGGGGCGCGAAAATAATTCACCCCTCCACTTT,CARNRGRENNSPLHF,-,TRBD1,TRBJ1-6,TRBV11-3,15
TGTGCCAGTAGTATTGGGACCGGGACACGAAATCAGCCCCAGCATTTT,CASSIGTGTRNQPQHF,-,-,TRBJ1-5,TRBV19,16
TGCGCCAGCAGCTCCTGGCTAGCGGTGCAAGAGACCCAGTACTTC,CASSSWLAVQETQYF,-,TRBD2,TRBJ2-5,TRBV5-1,15
TGTGCCAGTAGTAAAGACAACTACGAGCAGTACTTC,CASSKDNYEQYF,-,-,TRBJ2-7,TRBV19,12
TGCGCCAGCAGCTTAATGGCGGGGGAGACCCAGTACTTC,CASSLMAGETQYF,few,-,TRBJ2-5,TRBV5-1,13
TGTGCCAGCAGTCGGGGACAGGGCCAAGAGACCCAGTACTTC,CASSRGQGQETQYF,once,TRBD1,TRBJ2-5,TRBV28,14
TGTGCCAGCTCACCAAGGACAGGGGTTGAGGATCAGCCCCAGCATTTT,CASSPRTGVEDQPQHF,-,TRBD1,TRBJ1-5,TRBV18,16
TGTGCCAGCAGCTTGGTCCCTGCAGGTGAAGCTTTCTTT,CASSLVPAGEAFF,-,-,TRBJ1-1,TRBV5-6,13
TGCGCCAGCAGCTTGGGGACAGGGCCCTACAATGAGCAGTTCTTC,CASSLGTGPYNEQFF,-,TRBD1,TRBJ2-1,TRBV5-1,15
TGTGCCAGCAGCTTCTCAACTAGCGGGGGGTCTCCCAACACCGGGGAGCTGTTTTTT,CASSFSTSGGSPNTGELFF,-,TRBD2,TRBJ2-2,TRBV7-3,19
TGTGCCAGCACAGGAAACACCATATATTTT,CASTGNTIYF,once,-,TRBJ1-3,TRBV12-3/TRBV12-4,10
TGTGCCAGCAGCGCGACAGGGGGAGCTGGCTACACCTTC,CASSATGGAGYTF,once,TRBD1,TRBJ1-2,TRBV9,13
TGTGCCAGCAGCTTGGGACAGGGGAGCAGCAATCAGCCCCAGCATTTT,CASSLGQGSSNQPQHF,few,TRBD1,TRBJ1-5,TRBV5-7,16
TGTGCCAGCAGCCTGACAGTAAACACTGAAGCTTTCTTT,CASSLTVNTEAFF,-,-,TRBJ1-1,TRBV11-2,13
TGTGCCAGCAGTTCCCCGGGAGGCTCCTACGAGCAGTACTTC,CASSSPGGSYEQYF,-,TRBD2,TRBJ2-7,TRBV27,14
TGTGCCAGTAGCTCCGCTGTGGCAGGGTATACAGAGACCCAGTACTTC,CASSSAVAGYTETQYF,-,-,TRBJ2-5,TRBV19,16
TGTGCCAGCAGATTCGGGACTAGCGGGAGGGACGTTACCGGGGAGCTGTTTTTT,CASRFGTSGRDVTGELFF,-,-,TRBJ2-2,TRBV21-1,18
TGTGCCACCAGTTCCGAGCGGGGGGGCTCCTACAATGAGCAGTTCTTC,CATSSERGGSYNEQFF,-,TRBD2,TRBJ2-1,TRBV24-1,16
TGTGCCAGCAGCCTGGGACAGGGGGGCAATGAGCAGTTCTTC,CASSLGQGGNEQFF,-,TRBD1,TRBJ2-1,TRBV5-4,14
TGTGCCAGCAGTTCGACAGGGTACCGGGGCTACACCTTC,CASSSTGYRGYTF,-,TRBD1,TRBJ1-2,TRBV28,13
TGTGCCAGCAGCCGAGGGACACATATTCTCACAGATACGCAGTATTTT,CASSRGTHILTDTQYF,-,-,TRBJ2-3,TRBV3-1/TRBV3-2,16
TGTGCCAGCAGTTGGGCCTACTCTGGAAACACCATATATTTT,CASSWAYSGNTIYF,-,-,TRBJ1-3,TRBV28,14
TGTGCCAGCAGTCCACAGGGGCGGTGGAACACTGAAGCTTTCTTT,CASSPQGRWNTEAFF,-,TRBD1,TRBJ1-1,TRBV6-5,15
TGTGCCAGCAGCTTAACAGGGGCCGGGGAGCTGTTTTTT,CASSLTGAGELFF,-,TRBD1,TRBJ2-2,TRBV7-8,13
TGTGCCAGCAGCTCACGCCTCGCTAGCGGGAGTACAGAGCAGTACTTC,CASSSRLASGSTEQYF,few,TRBD2,TRBJ2-7,TRBV13,16
TGTGCCAGCAGTCTGGGACTAGCCCTTTCAAATGAGCAGTTCTTC,CASSLGLALSNEQFF,once,TRBD2,TRBJ2-1,TRBV2,15
TGTGCCAGCTTCCTAGCGGGAGGAAGGGAGCAGTTCTTC,CASFLAGGREQFF,-,TRBD2,TRBJ2-1,TRBV5-6,13
TGTGCCAGCAGTGAGGCGGGAAGAGGGATTGGTGGCTACACCTTC,CASSEAGRGIGGYTF,-,-,TRBJ1-2,TRBV2,15
TGTGCCAGTAGTATGTTCGGGTCACCCCTCCACTTT,CASSMFGSPLHF,few,-,TRBJ1-6,TRBV19,12
TGCGCCAGCAGCTTAGGACTCATGAACACTGAAGCTTTCTTT,CASSLGLMNTEAFF,-,-,TRBJ1-1,TRBV5-1,14
TGTGCCAGCAGCTTACTTCAGGGCCTAAGCTCTGGGGCCAACGTCCTGACTTTC,CASSLLQGLSSGANVLTF,-,-,TRBJ2-6,TRBV7-3,18
TGTGCCAGTACTCATGGGACTAGCGGGGGGCGTGGTCGGCAGTTCTTC,CASTHGTSGGRGRQFF,-,TRBD2,TRBJ2-1,TRBV19,16
TGTGCCAGCAGCCACTCTGGGGCCAACGTCCTGACTTTC,CASSHSGANVLTF,few,-,TRBJ2-6,TRBV7-9,13
TGTGCCACCAAGAGAAGAGTCGTCCTGACTTTC,CATKRRVVLTF,-,-,TRBJ2-6,TRBV24-1,11
TGTGCCAGCAGTAGAGACAGGGGGGCCCAAGAGACCCAGTACTTC,CASSRDRGAQETQYF,-,TRBD1,TRBJ2-5,TRBV2,15
TGTGCCAGCAGAGGGACAGCTGGAAACACCATATATTTT,CASRGTAGNTIYF,-,TRBD1,TRBJ1-3,TRBV6-5,13
TGTGCCAGCAGCTTAGAATGGGGACAGGGGAAATATAGCAATCAGCCCCAGCATTTT,CASSLEWGQGKYSNQPQHF,-,TRBD1,TRBJ1-5,TRBV7-2,19